Shown below are 22 T cell receptor beta chains from a single sample sequenced in a study of PD-L1 blockade in urothelial cancer. Method: immunoSEQ multiplex PCR; TCRdb's copy keeps in-frame clones and lacks some. Of tens of thousands of clones listed, around 87% are singletons. The source was PBMCs, collected around atezolizumab (anti-PD-L1) treatment. These receptors all come from a man in his fifties or sixties with urothelial cancer.

The J gene is TRBJ2-5, the V gene TRBV6-5, with D tentatively TRBD2 (7 bases). The J call may be incorrect, as the DNA end agrees better with TRBJ2-7. The CDR3 runs to 14 residues. In germline, CDR1 is MNHEY, CDR2 SVGAGI. CDR3 DNA: TGTGCCAGCACCAAGGGGGGGAGGAGCCACGAGCAGTACTTC. Its protein is CASTKGGRSHEQYF.

This clone was observed once. V usage is TRBV5-1 and J usage is TRBJ2-3; the match to TRBD1 covers 7 bases. This CDR3 region has 15 residues. Germline V gene sequence: CDR1 SGHRS, CDR2 YFSETQ. V dropped 1 base and J dropped 1; count of bases not matched to a gene: 3. The CDR3 region is CASSLRDRGTDTQYF. CDR3 nucleotide sequence: TGCGCCAGCAGCTTGCGAGACAGGGGCACAGATACGCAGTATTTT.

This chain links TRBV10-2 with TRBJ1-4, with 7 bases identical to TRBD1. V lost 6 bases and J lost 4; bases outside the gene matches: 5. CDR1 is WSHSY, CDR2 SAAADI, per germline. The CDR3 has 14 residues. CDR3 bases: TGCGCCAGCAGGGGGGGACAGAATAATGAAAAACTGTTTTTT. This encodes CASRGGQNNEKLFF.

The J gene is TRBJ2-7, the V gene TRBV5-4; 10 bases are shared with TRBD1. V was pared by 3 bases and J by 6 bases, with 3 bases of the junction left unmatched. This CDR3 region has 13 residues. Germline-derived CDR1 and CDR2 are SGHNT and YYREEE (reference sequence). CDR3 region: CASSWDRGLEQYF. The CDR3 DNA follows: TGTGCCAGCAGCTGGGACAGGGGACTCGAGCAGTACTTC.

The V and J genes are TRBV29-1 and TRBJ2-7, with 10 bases that match TRBD1. The CDR3 is 14 residues long. Germline loops: CDR1 SQVTM, CDR2 ANQGSEA. The junction had 3 bases not matched to a gene; V was cut back by 4 bases and J by 0 bases. The CDR3 coding sequence is TGCAGCGTTGGACAGGGGGCGGGCTCCTACGAGCAGTACTTC. This codes for CSVGQGAGSYEQYF.

This clone was seen more than once but under ten times. The chain joins TRBV23-1 to TRBJ2-7; 7 bases agree with TRBD2. TRBV23-1 falls under the ORF class, with uncertain function. V was clipped by 7 bases and J by 3 bases; unmatched bases: 24. The CDR3 has 19 amino acids. DNA for the CDR3: TGCGCCAGCACCCACCGAACCCTGAAGACGCGACTAGCTGTCTACGAGCAGTACTTC. It yields the protein CASTHRTLKTRLAVYEQYF.

This clone was observed a single time. The V gene is TRBV11-2, the J gene TRBJ2-1; D might be TRBD1 (5 bases). Germline V gene data show CDR1 as SGHAT and CDR2 as FQNNGV. Deletions cut 0 bases from V and 6 bases from J, with 12 bases between. The CDR3 is 15 amino acids. The DNA for the CDR3 is TGTGCCAGCAGCTTAGATCTAAAACAGGCCAATGAGCAGTTCTTC. Residues: CASSLDLKQANEQFF.

The chain uses TRBV27 and TRBJ1-6; D perhaps matches TRBD1 (5 bases). Germline CDR1 is MNHEY and CDR2 is SMNVEV (reference sequence). This CDR3 has 14 residues. V was cut by 2 bases and J by 8 bases, with 10 bases left in between. The CDR3: CASSLPGSYSPLHF. The CDR3 nucleotides are TGTGCCAGCAGTTTACCAGGGTCCTATTCACCCCTCCACTTT.

V and J are TRBV7-3 and TRBJ1-2; 9 bases match TRBD1. CDR1 and CDR2 (germline): SGHTA, FQGTGA. Trimming removed 5 bases from V and 4 bases from J; junction bases left unmatched: 5. CDR3 length: 14 amino acids. The CDR3 loop is CASSRGQGSYGYTF. CDR3 in DNA: TGTGCCAGCAGCAGAGGACAGGGGTCCTATGGCTACACCTTC.

The chain uses TRBV6-6 and TRBJ1-2; unclear D gene. CDR3 length: 15 amino acids. V lost 0 bases and J 6 bases, leaving 14 bases between the germline ends. CDR1 and CDR2 from the germline V gene are MNHNY and SVGAGI (reference sequence). The CDR3 protein is CASSYSTDLANGYTF. CDR3 in DNA: TGTGCCAGCAGTTACTCGACTGACTTGGCGAATGGCTACACCTTC.

V is TRBV25-1 and J is TRBJ1-4; 10 bases agree with TRBD1. V lost 5 bases, J lost 8 bases, and 8 bases stayed unmatched. The CDR3 spans 15 residues. Looked up from germline, CDR1 is MGHDK and CDR2 is SYGVNS. CDR3 sequence: CASSKTTGGAEKLFF. The CDR3 nucleotides are TGTGCCAGCAGTAAGACGACAGGGGGCGCCGAAAAACTGTTTTTT.

V is TRBV4-2 and J is TRBJ1-2; 8 positions agree with TRBD1. Germline lookup yields CDR1 LGHNA and CDR2 YNFKEQ. Trimming cost V 0 bases and J 13 bases; bases outside gene matches: 10. CDR3 length equals 14 residues. Written as DNA, the CDR3 is TGTGCCAGCAGCCAAGATTTCGGGACAGGCCGCTCCACCTTC. Its protein is CASSQDFGTGRSTF.

The chain uses TRBV14 and TRBJ1-2; 12 bases agree with TRBD1. Germline CDR1 and CDR2: SGHDN and FVKESK. The CDR3 spans 19 residues. V lost 4 bases to trimming and J lost 0 bases; unmatched junction nucleotides: 12. The CDR3 loop is CASSPIPGQGAGANYGYTF. The CDR3 nucleotides are TGTGCCAGCAGCCCCATCCCGGGACAGGGGGCCGGAGCTAACTATGGCTACACCTTC.

The chain links TRBV10-2 to TRBJ2-7, with 7 bases lining up with TRBD2. CDR1 is WSHSY and CDR2 is SAAADI in the germline V gene. The junction had 5 bases not matched to a gene; V was cut back by 7 bases and J by 2 bases. The CDR3 is made up of 13 amino acids. The CDR3 coding sequence is TGCGCCAGCAAGTCTAGCGGTACCTACGAGCAGTACTTC. As protein: CASKSSGTYEQYF.

The chain joins TRBV11-3 to TRBJ2-7, with 8 bases that match TRBD1. The CDR3 has 16 residues. Germline V lookup: CDR1 SGHNT, CDR2 YENEEA. The J segment lost 1 base and the V segment lost 5 bases, leaving 10 bases of the junction unmatched. The CDR3 DNA reads TGTGCCAGCAGCGCCTCCGGACAGGGTCAGTCCTACGAGCAGTACTTC. Protein: CASSASGQGQSYEQYF.

J is TRBJ1-4 and V is TRBV18, with a tentative D call TRBD1 (5 bases). Deletions cut 1 base from V and 5 bases from J, with 17 bases between. CDR3 length: 17 amino acids. CDR1 and CDR2 (germline): KGHSH, LQKENI. The CDR3 sequence: CASSPQGLRKPNEKLFF. As DNA, the CDR3 is TGTGCCAGCTCACCACAGGGACTCCGAAAACCCAATGAAAAACTGTTTTTT. The full variable domain, with the rest looked up from reference TRBV18 and TRBJ1-4, is NAGVMQNPRHLVRRRGQEARLRCSPMKGHSHVYWYRQLPEEGLKFMVYLQKENIIDESGMPKERFSAEFPKEGPSILRIQQVVRGDSAAYFCASSPQGLRKPNEKLFFGSGTQLSVL.

The V gene is TRBV2, the J gene TRBJ2-3; TRBD1 agrees at 9 bases. This CDR3 has 15 residues. V gave up 2 bases and J gave up 4 bases; unmatched junction bases: 4. Looked up from germline, CDR1 is SNHLY and CDR2 is FYNNEI. CDR3 DNA sequence: TGTGCCAGCAGTGAAAGGGACAGGGAGCCAGATACGCAGTATTTT. Its translation is CASSERDREPDTQYF.

This sequence joins TRBV2 and TRBJ2-2; D remains unclear. The CDR3 totals 14 residues. From germline, CDR1 is SNHLY and CDR2 FYNNEI. Trimming left V 5 bases short and J 0 bases short, with 7 bases between. CDR3 region: CASSSRTNTGELFF. CDR3 nucleotide sequence: TGTGCCAGCAGTAGCAGGACGAACACCGGGGAGCTGTTTTTT.

There are a few counts of this clone. This rearrangement joins TRBV30 to TRBJ1-1; D is unclear. V lost 5 bases and J 4 bases, leaving 8 bases between the germline ends. Germline V gene sequence: CDR1 GTSNPN, CDR2 SVGIG (reference sequence). The CDR3 extends over 11 amino acids. This CDR3 reads CAWLGFTEAFF. As DNA, the CDR3 is TGTGCCTGGCTCGGGTTCACTGAAGCTTTCTTT.

This rearrangement joins TRBV18 to TRBJ2-2, with 7 bases fitting TRBD1. The CDR3 has 15 residues. Unmatched junction bases numbered 4, after V lost 0 bases and J lost 6 bases. CDR1 and CDR2 (germline): KGHSH, LQKENI. The CDR3 nucleotides read TGTGCCAGCTCACCACCGAGGGGGCTCTCCGGGGAGCTGTTTTTT. It is translated as CASSPPRGLSGELFF.

The rearrangement uses TRBV28 and TRBJ2-7; TRBD2 matches at 15 bases. Germline loops: CDR1 MDHEN, CDR2 SYDVKM. The CDR3 spans 19 residues. The V gene end was trimmed by 2 bases and the J gene end by 0 bases; junction bases not matched to a gene: 8. CDR3 sequence (DNA): TGTGCCAGCAGTTTACAGGGACTAGCGGGAGGACAGAGCTCCTACGAGCAGTACTTC. Encoded protein: CASSLQGLAGGQSSYEQYF.

V is TRBV5-4 and J is TRBJ2-4; 7 nucleotides match TRBD1. The germline V gene has CDR1 SGHNT and CDR2 YYREEE (reference sequence). The CDR3 runs 13 residues. The V segment lost 0 bases and the J segment 6 bases; nucleotides outside the gene matches: 0. Here the CDR3 DNA reads TGTGCCAGCAGCTTGGACAGGGGAAACATTCAGTACTTC. Protein sequence: CASSLDRGNIQYF.